Listed below are T cell receptor beta chains from one sample, sequenced in a study of T-cell reconstitution after alpha-beta-depleted transplantation in children. TCRdb independently ran MiXCR on the PCR reads; one entry per CDR3 protein. The sample has 200,000 to 250,000 distinct CDR3 sequences; about 8.8% are singletons. The material sequenced was PBMCs from the stem cell graft donor, taken from the stem cell graft. Every receptor here comes from a human donor who donated a stem cell graft to a child with SCID. CDR3s include the opening cysteine and the closing phenylalanine or tryptophan. A D gene is named only where the DNA matches it firmly. Clone size is given as once, few, many, or a class for an expanded clone.

v_gene: TRBV6-6; j_gene: TRBJ2-3; abundance: many; d_gene: -; CDR3nt: TGTGCCAGCAGTAATAGTCCAGATACGCAGTATTTT; CDR3aa: CASSNSPDTQYF
v_gene: TRBV20-1; j_gene: TRBJ2-1; abundance: many; d_gene: -; CDR3nt: TGCAGTGCTAGAAGCAACTACAATGAGCAGTTCTTC; CDR3aa: CSARSNYNEQFF
v_gene: TRBV20-1; j_gene: TRBJ2-7; abundance: many; d_gene: TRBD2; CDR3nt: TGCAGTGCCCCTCTAGCGGGGGCCTACGAGCAGTACTTC; CDR3aa: CSAPLAGAYEQYF
v_gene: TRBV20-1; j_gene: TRBJ2-1; abundance: many; d_gene: -; CDR3nt: TGCAGTGCTAGAGCCCTCAAAACCTACAATGAGCAGTTCTTC; CDR3aa: CSARALKTYNEQFF
v_gene: TRBV5-1; j_gene: TRBJ2-2; abundance: many; d_gene: -; CDR3nt: TGCGCCAGCAGCTTGGACTCCTACACCGGGGAGCTGTTTTTT; CDR3aa: CASSLDSYTGELFF
v_gene: TRBV3-1; j_gene: TRBJ2-1; abundance: many; d_gene: TRBD2; CDR3nt: TGTGCCAGCAGCCCGACTAGCGGGGGCCCAGCCTACAATGAGCAGTTCTTC; CDR3aa: CASSPTSGGPAYNEQFF
v_gene: TRBV20-1; j_gene: TRBJ2-2; abundance: many; d_gene: -; CDR3nt: TGCAGTGCAGACAGTAGGAACACCGGGGAGCTGTTTTTT; CDR3aa: CSADSRNTGELFF
v_gene: TRBV10-3; j_gene: TRBJ2-7; abundance: many; d_gene: -; CDR3nt: TGTGCCATCAGGAGGGGTTCGGGGCTGGGGGAGCAGTACTTC; CDR3aa: CAIRRGSGLGEQYF
v_gene: TRBV7-2; j_gene: TRBJ2-3; abundance: once; d_gene: TRBD2; CDR3nt: TGTGCCAGCAGCTTGATAAGCGGGGGGTCAGATACGCAGTATTTT; CDR3aa: CASSLISGGSDTQYF
v_gene: TRBV7-9; j_gene: TRBJ1-4; abundance: many; d_gene: TRBD1; CDR3nt: TGTGCCAGCAGCTTGGGGGGACAGAACAATGAAAAACTGTTTTTT; CDR3aa: CASSLGGQNNEKLFF